This record looks at one T cell receptor (beta chain) sequence and its context. It has no known antigen specificity. No base-level quality is on record; no much larger clone is a single base apart. The CDR3 sequence holds 13 residues, the cysteine and phenylalanine included. Here the CDR3 DNA is all that survives: 39 bases in frame from base 1. CDR1 and CDR2, per the germline V gene, are SGHVS and FNYEAQ. The trim is 5 bases for V and 5 bases for J, with a gap of 9 bases between the germline ends. The sample is drawn from a study of cytomegalovirus exposure and HLA in healthy donors (dated by TCRdb to 2017 to 2019). With respect to the entire study: An earlier analysis of roughly 570 of the donors reported 276 Gb of sequence data and some 110 million unique TCR beta sequences obtained from 150 million to 200 million T cells. An early release covering more than 500 HLA-typed donors comprised about 300 gigabases of sequencing data and tens of millions of unique TCR sequences. The genetic ancestry cluster associated with self-reported Caucasian donors included about 84% of the 398 genotyped donors. The study aimed to test whether cataloging public T cell receptors could reveal signatures of past pathogen exposure. Using immunosequencing, the study profiled T cell repertoires from 666 subjects and related those repertoires to cytomegalovirus serostatus. In addition to the first cohort of 650 to 800 subjects, a separate validation cohort of approximately 130 different subjects was used. The study combined high-throughput TCR immunosequencing, statistical association of individual TCRs with disease status, and machine learning to predict cytomegalovirus infection status. A later analysis re-examined previously published TCR beta repertoires from 610 or so donors and added high-resolution HLA genotyping to investigate patterns of TCR occurrence. Rather than using new phenotypic data, the later analysis identified candidate immune exposures from TCR beta sequences and from how often those sequences occurred across donors. An earlier analysis of several hundred of the donors applied high-throughput TCR beta sequencing to assess whether each TCR beta V gene segment acted as functional or pseudogenic. Donor age, sex, ethnicity and CMV serostatus were collected together with the repertoire data. In a later genetic analysis, genome-wide SNP genotypes for about 55% of the roughly 670 donors were used, and that subset was treated as a discovery cohort. All discovery cohort repertoires had been generated using a single sequencing platform. HLA typing included class I and class II loci at four-digit resolution. The number of typed donors differed by locus: roughly 620-630 for A, B, C, DRB1 and DQB1; approximately 540 for DQA1; approximately 610 for DPA1; and around 450 for DPB1. Roughly 5 DR-DQ haplotypes were handled as single units for association and clustering, since linkage in the cohort was strong. On average, roughly 240,000 unique TCR beta nucleotide sequences were sequenced per donor among about 400 genotyped donors of the cohort, with 15% to 20% of those sequences being non-productive. On the study overall, not on this receptor specifically: Several of the top co-occurrence clusters appeared to be linked to parvovirus B19, influenza, CMV and Epstein-Barr virus, according to a later analysis. A later analysis found that TCR association rates varied across HLA loci, with DRB1 alleles showing the most associated TCRs and HLA-C alleles the fewest. Presence/absence analyses assumed roughly uniform sequencing depth across donors, an assumption that may not hold. A further reported finding was that TCR beta sequences accurately predicted the HLA-A and HLA-B alleles for most subjects in the first cohort. According to a later analysis, most CMV-associated TCR beta chains appeared to be HLA-restricted, and the HLA associations seemed to be driven largely by CMV exposure. HLA typing was unavailable for some donors at each locus, so association tests used only the typed subset. When HLA alleles, especially DR and DQ, strongly co-occurred, attributing TCR associations to individual alleles was difficult. In a later genetic analysis, a missense DCLRE1C variant was associated with V-gene and J-gene trimming of TCR beta chains, and the association was replicated in an independent cohort. Cytomegalovirus status was reported to be diagnosed by the classifier with high specificity and sensitivity in both the original and validation cohorts. The sequencing pipeline was judged likely to have produced a cluster of highly shared sequence variants as a technical artifact. A later genetic analysis reported fewer N-insertions in productive TCRs among donors in an Asian-associated ancestry cluster than the roughly 650-donor mean. According to the authors, the approach could potentially be generalized to other disease states and immunological phenotypes. The earlier analysis of fewer than 750 of the donors excluded roughly 17 rarely observed V segments, including chromosome 9 orphons, because counts were too low. While some public TCRs were present in many individuals, most TCR sequences turned up only very rarely across donors. Correlated functional status among segregating V segments might be attributable to linkage disequilibrium, but an unknown experimental factor could not be ruled out. The cohort was sequenced for TCR beta chains only, and without alpha or paired-chain data the features that could be detected were limited. In an earlier analysis of 587 of the donors, most TCR beta V segments appeared in productive rearrangements about 90% or about 30% of the time, broadly matching IMGT annotations. The 87-base-pair reads could not distinguish some IMGT-functional V segments, including TRBV6-2 and TRBV6-3, so those segments were excluded. A later analysis found that HLA-associated TCR beta chains were more clonally expanded and had lower generation probabilities than equally common non-associated chains. A later analysis associated 15,000 to 20,000 TCR beta sequences with specific HLA alleles at a false discovery rate of 0.05. For the cohort, immune exposure information was limited to CMV serostatus. In the study, about 150 TCR beta chains were listed as associated with cytomegalovirus. In vitro tests confirmed that a few of the cytomegalovirus-associated TCR beta chains recognize cytomegalovirus antigens.

The library was prepared using the immunoSEQ multiplex PCR assay. For the multiplex PCR, a mixture combining 60 forward primers for TCR Vbeta segments and 13 reverse primers for TCR Jbeta segments was used. The CDR3 region of rearranged TCR beta genes was amplified from genomic DNA with a multiplex PCR assay. The amplified TCR beta libraries were sequenced on the Illumina HiSeq System as 87-base-pair reads. Under the source paper's analysis protocol: A later analysis tallied 80 million to 95 million unique TCR beta chains across the approximately 670 repertoires, and about 12 million of those chains were shared by two or more donors. Raw reads were error-corrected and collapsed into unique sequences by a nearest-neighbor algorithm in which closely related sequences were merged to remove PCR and sequencing errors. CDR3 sequences were aligned to IMGT reference sequences to assign V, D and J gene segments. Each retained sequence needed at least a six-nucleotide match to both a V gene segment and a J gene segment. Rearrangements were classified as productive when the CDR3 lacked stop codons and remained in frame with V and J, and all other rearrangements were classified as non-productive. Following IMGT convention, CDR3 was defined as the stretch from the second conserved V-encoded cysteine up to the conserved J-encoded phenylalanine. In an earlier analysis of roughly 610 of the donors, sequences lacking an unambiguous match to a single V gene segment were excluded. In an earlier analysis of around 600 of the donors, V segments were called functional above 56.7% productive rearrangements and were called segregating when the between-donor standard deviation exceeded 5%. A statistical classification framework was built for diagnosing cytomegalovirus status from the catalog of TCR beta chain sequences. In a later analysis, V and J genes were assigned by comparing TCR nucleotide sequences against IMGT/GENE-DB human TR gene sequences. A later analysis assigned CDR3 sequences and most-parsimonious VDJ recombination scenarios with the TCRdist pipeline. In a later analysis, every TCR beta chain was defined by the combination of its CDR3 amino acid sequence and its V-gene family, and reads without a unique V-gene family were dropped. In a later analysis, nearly 600 highly shared, low-generation-probability nucleotide sequences were removed to address suspected cross-contamination and a sequencing artifact. For each public chain, a later analysis derived a clonal expansion index from normalized ranks of inferred template counts within each repertoire. In a later analysis, generation probabilities were computed with a VDJ recombination model fitted to out-of-frame rearrangements, and the resulting probabilities were checked against IGoR. A later analysis scored TCR-TCR, TCR-HLA and TCR-CMV co-occurrence with hypergeometric tests, applying a repertoire-size bias correction to TCR pairs. False discovery rates were estimated in a later analysis by permuting HLA or CMV assignments 20 times. In a later analysis, co-occurring TCRs were grouped using DBSCAN, and TCRdist sequence similarity was added for clustering within HLA-allele-positive subsets. Repertoires with fewer than 30,000 or more than 120,000 public chains were left out of co-occurrence clustering, as were a handful of repertoires with anomalous nucleotide sharing. TCRdb retrieved this table from immuneACCESS and kept in-frame rearrangements only. Not all clones are present; in checked studies, unresolved V genes account for under half, and no reason is known for the remainder. D and trimming come from the DNA, and the V and J calls and clone size come from that table. The sample table lists tens of thousands of clones, more than 60% of them with a count of one. About 15% of the sample comes from the top ten.

The cohort was made up of several hundred healthy bone marrow donors. At the time of sampling, all cohort members were nominally healthy, though unrecorded immune exposures were likely present. The donor tested CMV seropositive, placing the donor among the approximately 290 seropositive members of the cohort. A peripheral blood sample was provided by each donor, and peripheral blood mononuclear cells were used for TCR beta sequencing. The Qiagen DNeasy Blood Extraction Kit was used to extract genomic DNA from the blood cell samples. This TCR derives from a male donor in good health and CMV-seropositive. Sequences were obtained from PBMCs. Recombination joined TRBV7-6 with TRBJ1-4; a tentative D call is TRBD1 (5 bases match). The nucleotide sequence is given as TGTGCCAGCAGCGGGGCTGCGAATGAAAAACTGTTTTTT. Protein translation: CASSGAANEKLFF. Full variable domain (CDR3 extended with the reference TRBV7-6 and TRBJ1-4 proteins): GAGVSQSPRYKVTKRGQDVALRCDPISGHVSLYWYRQALGQGPEFLTYFNYEAQQDKSGLPNDRFSAERPEGSISTLTIQRTEQRDSAMYRCASSGAANEKLFFGSGTQLSVL.